The count of the clone carrying this TCR beta chain is one. The CDR3 consists of 15 residues. Trimming took 5 bases from V and 2 from J; bases not matched to a gene: 7. Germline V gene lookup returns CDR1 SGHDT and CDR2 YYEEEE. The sample is drawn from a study of blood T cell repertoires in COVID-19. Study-wide context: The origin of the acute and convalescent COVID-19 samples was the United States, Italy and Spain. Nucleic acid was either cDNA or gDNA, and it came from T cells, B-cell-depleted T cells, or PBMCs.

How the authors handled the data: Amplification of reference gene primers provided the estimated nucleated cell counts. TCRdb's copy holds only in-frame clones and misses some; the assay was immunoSEQ multiplex PCR. From that table come the V and J calls and clone size; the DNA was used to work out D and trimming. The sample has 270,000 or so clones, 81% seen once; the top ten hold 2.5% to 3%. The sequencing input was peripheral blood. The sequence derives from an older woman with active or convalescent COVID-19. The V gene is TRBV5-6, the J gene TRBJ2-1, with 7 bases lining up with TRBD1. CDR3 residues: CASSLGQGAYNEQFF. Written as DNA, the CDR3 is TGTGCCAGCAGTCTTGGGCAGGGGGCCTACAATGAGCAGTTCTTC.